The T cell receptor beta chain under discussion was sequenced for a study of blood T cells in healthy people across ages. Germline V gene lookup returns CDR1 SGHAT and CDR2 FQNNGV. The trim removed 5 bases at V and 14 bases at J, leaving 10 bases unmatched. CDR3 size: 13 residues. A second PCR of about 6 to 12 cycles used a sample-barcoded 5' primer and a J-beta primer mix. Per-sample output comprised a minimum of 2.5 million paired-end reads containing CDR3. TCRdb ran MiXCR on the 5' RACE reads and lists one entry per CDR3 protein. This table holds over 600,000 distinct CDR3 sequences, around 45% found once. The study, taken as a whole, reports: Measured against age, TCR beta diversity per million T cells decreased in a roughly linear manner. The long-lived group displayed more naive CD4+ cells, plus higher diversity, than the aged donors did.

A note on this clonotype: No antigen is known for it.

Every sample gave at least 5 micrograms of total RNA when it was extracted. Material for sequencing was blood. This clonotype was sampled from an elderly man in good health. The chain is built from TRBV11-2 and TRBJ2-3; 10 bases fit TRBD2. The CDR3 DNA sequence: TGTGCCAGCAGCCCAAATCTAGCGGGAGCGGCGTATTTT. Encoded protein: CASSPNLAGAAYF.